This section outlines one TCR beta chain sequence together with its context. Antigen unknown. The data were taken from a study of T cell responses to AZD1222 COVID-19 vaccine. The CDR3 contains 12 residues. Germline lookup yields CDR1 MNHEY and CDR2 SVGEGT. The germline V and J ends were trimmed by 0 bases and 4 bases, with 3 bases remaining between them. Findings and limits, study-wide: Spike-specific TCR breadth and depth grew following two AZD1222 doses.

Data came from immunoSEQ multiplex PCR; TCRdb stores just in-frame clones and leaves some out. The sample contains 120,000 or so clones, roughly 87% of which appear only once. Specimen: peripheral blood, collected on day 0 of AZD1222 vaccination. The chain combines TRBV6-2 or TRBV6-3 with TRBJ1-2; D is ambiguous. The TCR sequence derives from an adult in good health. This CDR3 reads CASSYSSYGYTF. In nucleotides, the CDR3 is TGTGCCAGCAGTTACTCATCCTATGGCTACACCTTC.